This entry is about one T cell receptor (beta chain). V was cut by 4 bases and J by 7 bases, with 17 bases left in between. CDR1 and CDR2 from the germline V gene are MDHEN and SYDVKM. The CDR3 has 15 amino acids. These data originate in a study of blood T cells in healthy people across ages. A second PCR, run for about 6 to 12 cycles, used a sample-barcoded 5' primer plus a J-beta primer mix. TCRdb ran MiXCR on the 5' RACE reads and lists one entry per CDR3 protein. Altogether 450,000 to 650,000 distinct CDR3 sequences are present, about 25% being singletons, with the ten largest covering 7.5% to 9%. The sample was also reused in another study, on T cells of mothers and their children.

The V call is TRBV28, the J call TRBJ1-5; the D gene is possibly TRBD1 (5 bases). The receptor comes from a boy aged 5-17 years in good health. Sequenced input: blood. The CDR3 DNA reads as TGTGCCAGCAGTTCCCCCCCCACAGGTTTCCAGCCCCAGCATTTT. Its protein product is CASSSPPTGFQPQHF.